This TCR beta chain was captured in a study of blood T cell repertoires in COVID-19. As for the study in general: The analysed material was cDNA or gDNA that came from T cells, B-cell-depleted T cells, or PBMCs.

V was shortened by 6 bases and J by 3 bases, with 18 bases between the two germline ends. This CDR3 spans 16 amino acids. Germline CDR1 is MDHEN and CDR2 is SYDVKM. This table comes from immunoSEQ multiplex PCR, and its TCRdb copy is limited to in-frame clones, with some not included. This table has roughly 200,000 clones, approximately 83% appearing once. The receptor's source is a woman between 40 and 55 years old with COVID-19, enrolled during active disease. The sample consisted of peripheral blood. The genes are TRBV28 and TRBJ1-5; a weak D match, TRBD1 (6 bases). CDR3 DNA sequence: TGTGCCAGCAGCCTTGGAGGGGGGGGCCTCAATCAGCCCCAGCATTTT. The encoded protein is CASSLGGGGLNQPQHF.